The TCR beta chain described here comes from a study of CD8+ T cells in alopecia areata. Background on the study: Tofacitinib was taken orally by treated patients, and the dose was 5 to 10 mg twice daily. Tofacitinib therapy lasting 6 to 18 months was followed by 6 months off drug.

Sorting separated CD4+ and CD8+ T cells out of PBMCs. Germline-derived CDR1 and CDR2 are SGHVS and FNYEAQ. This CDR3 spans 16 amino acids. Losses at the gene ends were 1 base for V and 5 bases for J; bases not matched to a gene: 10. It was cDNA, reverse transcribed from extracted RNA, that served as the sequencing template. Measured with immunoSEQ multiplex PCR; TCRdb has only the in-frame clones, and not every one. The table records some 130,000 clones, about 49% of them present only once. The chain is built from TRBV7-6 and TRBJ2-5; the match to TRBD1 covers 7 bases. The TCR sequence derives from a human donor with alopecia areata. The source material was CD8+ T cells sorted from blood, sampled at week 0. DNA for the CDR3: TGTGCCAGCAGCTTAGAGGGGGACAGTTTGGTGGAGACCCAGTACTTC. This translates into CASSLEGDSLVETQYF.